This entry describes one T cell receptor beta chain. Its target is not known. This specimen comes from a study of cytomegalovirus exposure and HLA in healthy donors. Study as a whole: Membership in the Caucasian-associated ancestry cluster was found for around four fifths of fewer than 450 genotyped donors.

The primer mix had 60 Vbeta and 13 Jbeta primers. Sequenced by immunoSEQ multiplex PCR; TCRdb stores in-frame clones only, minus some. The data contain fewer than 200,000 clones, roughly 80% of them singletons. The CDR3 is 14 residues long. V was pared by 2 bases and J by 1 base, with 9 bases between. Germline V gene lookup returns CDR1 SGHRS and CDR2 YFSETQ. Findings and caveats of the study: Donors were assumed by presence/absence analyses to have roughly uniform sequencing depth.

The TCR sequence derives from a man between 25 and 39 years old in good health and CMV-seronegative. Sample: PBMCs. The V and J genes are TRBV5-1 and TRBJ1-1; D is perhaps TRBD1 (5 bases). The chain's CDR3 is CASSFLGANTEAFF. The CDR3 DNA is TGCGCCAGCAGCTTTTTAGGGGCGAACACTGAAGCTTTCTTT.